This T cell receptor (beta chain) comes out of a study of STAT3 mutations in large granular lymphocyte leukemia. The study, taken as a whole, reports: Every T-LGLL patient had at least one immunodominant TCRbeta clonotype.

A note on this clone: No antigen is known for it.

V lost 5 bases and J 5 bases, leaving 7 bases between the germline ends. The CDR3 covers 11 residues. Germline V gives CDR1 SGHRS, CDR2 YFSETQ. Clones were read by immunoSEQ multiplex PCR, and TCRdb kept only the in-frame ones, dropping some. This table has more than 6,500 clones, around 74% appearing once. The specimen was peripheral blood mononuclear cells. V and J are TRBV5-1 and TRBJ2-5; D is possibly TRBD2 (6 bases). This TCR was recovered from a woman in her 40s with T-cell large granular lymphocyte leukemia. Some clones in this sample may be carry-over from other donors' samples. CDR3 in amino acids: CASSRGETQYF. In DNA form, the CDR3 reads TGCGCCAGCAGTCGGGGGGAGACCCAGTACTTC.